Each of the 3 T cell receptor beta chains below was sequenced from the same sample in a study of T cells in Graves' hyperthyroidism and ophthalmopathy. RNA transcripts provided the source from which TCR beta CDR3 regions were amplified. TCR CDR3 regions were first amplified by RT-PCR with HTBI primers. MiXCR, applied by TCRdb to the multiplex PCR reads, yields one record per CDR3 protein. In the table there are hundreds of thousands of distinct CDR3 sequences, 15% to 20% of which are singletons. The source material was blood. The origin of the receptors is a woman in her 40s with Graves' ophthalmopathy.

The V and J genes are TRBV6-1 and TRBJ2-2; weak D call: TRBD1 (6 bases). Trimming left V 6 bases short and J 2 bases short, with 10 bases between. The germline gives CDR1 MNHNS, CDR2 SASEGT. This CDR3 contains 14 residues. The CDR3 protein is CASSRTDNTGELFF. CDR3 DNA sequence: TGTGCCAGCAGCCGGACAGATAACACCGGGGAGCTGTTTTTT.

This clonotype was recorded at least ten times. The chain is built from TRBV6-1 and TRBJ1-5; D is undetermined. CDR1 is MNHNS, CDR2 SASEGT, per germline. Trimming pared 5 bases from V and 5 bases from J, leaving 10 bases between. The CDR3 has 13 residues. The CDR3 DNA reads TGTGCCAGCAGTAACTGGGTGTATCAGCCCCAGCATTTT. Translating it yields CASSNWVYQPQHF.

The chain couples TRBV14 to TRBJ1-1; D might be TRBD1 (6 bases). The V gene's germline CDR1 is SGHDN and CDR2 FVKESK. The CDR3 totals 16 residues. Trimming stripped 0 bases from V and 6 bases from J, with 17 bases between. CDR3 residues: CASSQDNSGVWAEAFF. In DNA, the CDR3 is TGTGCCAGCAGCCAAGATAACTCAGGGGTGTGGGCTGAAGCTTTCTTT.